A single sample gave rise to the 26 T cell receptor beta chains below, sequenced in a study of response to subunit inactivated influenza vaccine. Via MiXCR, TCRdb re-called the RT-PCR reads, giving one row per CDR3 protein. The repertoire holds hundreds of thousands of distinct CDR3 sequences, approximately 10% seen once, with about 11% in the top ten. This same sample was also taken into another study, of T cells expressing NK-cell markers. From that second work: Template switching by 5'RACE with UMIs generated the TCR beta cDNA.

The source was PBMCs from blood, collected on the day of vaccination. These receptors all come from a man over 45 who received an inactivated influenza vaccine.

The chain has TRBV29-1 and TRBJ2-7; D is unclear. V gave up 4 bases and J gave up 4 bases, with 5 bases separating them. The CDR3 runs to 10 residues. Germline loops: CDR1 SQVTM, CDR2 ANQGSEA. The CDR3 DNA is TGCAGCGTTGCCGGGTACGAGCAGTACTTC. As protein: CSVAGYEQYF.

This clonotype was detected only a few times. The chain links TRBV5-1 to TRBJ1-4; TRBD1 aligns across 7 bases. V was pared by 4 bases and J by 5 bases, with 8 bases of the junction left unmatched. The CDR3 loop spans 15 amino acids. Germline loops: CDR1 SGHRS, CDR2 YFSETQ. CDR3 amino acids: CASSGGQLLNEKLFF. In DNA form, the CDR3 reads TGCGCCAGCAGCGGGGGACAGCTTTTGAATGAAAAACTGTTTTTT.

Comments on this clonotype: This likely stems from a read error, as it lies one base from a far larger clone. V and J are TRBV11-2 and TRBJ2-7; D not certain. The germline CDR1 and CDR2 sequences are SGHAT and FQNNGV. The CDR3 contains 12 residues. The CDR3 DNA is TGTGCCAGCAGCTCCAGCTCCTACGAGCGGTACTTC. Translating gives CASSSSSYERYF.

CDR3 sequence reads: CASSFNWGLGTDTQYF. The CDR3 DNA sequence: TGTGCCAGCAGTTTCAACTGGGGGTTGGGCACAGATACGCAGTATTTT. This chain connects TRBV12-3 or TRBV12-4 to TRBJ2-3, with D perhaps matching TRBD1 or TRBD2 (5 bases each). The V end was cut by 3 bases, the J end by 1 base, with 14 bases between. This CDR3 is 16 amino acids long.

This clonotype appeared a few times. The V call is TRBV3-1, the J call TRBJ2-3; 8 nucleotides agree with TRBD2. The CDR3 length is 15 residues. V dropped 0 bases and J dropped 4; count of bases not matched to a gene: 3. From germline, CDR1 is LGHDT and CDR2 YNNKEL (reference sequence). The DNA of the CDR3 is TGTGCCAGCAGCCAAGATCCGCGGGGGGCAGATACGCAGTATTTT. Residues: CASSQDPRGADTQYF.

This sequence joins TRBV9 and TRBJ2-1; D tentatively fits TRBD1 or TRBD2 (5 bases each). The germline gives CDR1 SGDLS, CDR2 YYNGEE. CDR3 length equals 13 residues. V gave up 4 bases and J gave up 10 bases, with 15 bases separating them. CDR3 sequence reads: CASSTSPGTEQFF. The CDR3 DNA sequence: TGTGCCAGCAGCACCTCCCCAGGGACCGAGCAGTTCTTC.

Written as DNA, the CDR3 is TGCAGTGCTAGGGGCGGGGCTGCGGGGGACACAGATACGCAGTATTTT. Its protein product is CSARGGAAGDTDTQYF. The chain uses TRBV20-1 and TRBJ2-3; 7 bases agree with TRBD2. CDR1 DFQATT and CDR2 SNEGSKA come from the germline V gene (reference sequence). The V and J ends lost 3 bases and 2 bases, in that order; junction bases with no gene match: 11. The CDR3 totals 16 residues.

This clonotype was picked up a small number of times. The chain carries TRBV6-2 or TRBV6-3 and TRBJ1-5, with 7 bases identical to TRBD1. Germline assignment: CDR1 MNHEY and CDR2 SVGEGT. The CDR3 runs to 17 residues. V lost 5 bases, J lost 0 bases, and 10 bases stayed unmatched. The CDR3 DNA is TGTGCCAGCAGTACCCGGGACAGCCTATATAGCAATCAGCCCCAGCATTTT. Its protein is CASSTRDSLYSNQPQHF.

This clonotype was observed a few times. The chain carries TRBV27 and TRBJ2-1; the match to TRBD2 covers 15 bases. Germline V lookup: CDR1 MNHEY, CDR2 SMNVEV (reference sequence). Losses at the gene ends were 0 bases for V and 3 bases for J; bases not matched to a gene: 0. The CDR3 runs to 17 residues. The CDR3 reads CASSLSGLAGGYNEQFF. Here the CDR3 DNA reads TGTGCCAGCAGTTTATCGGGACTAGCGGGAGGCTACAATGAGCAGTTCTTC.

This clonotype was seen a handful of times. The chain employs TRBV29-1 and TRBJ2-5; possibly TRBD1 or TRBD2 for D (5 bases each). The germline V gene has CDR1 SQVTM and CDR2 ANQGSEA. This CDR3 has 13 amino acids. V was shortened by 7 bases and J by 1 base, with 13 bases between the two germline ends. CDR3 protein: CSAERGLQETQYF. The CDR3 region has the DNA TGCAGCGCAGAGAGGGGCCTCCAAGAGACCCAGTACTTC.

This clonotype was recorded a few times. The CDR3 region has the DNA TGTGCCAGCAGTTTACTAGCGGGGGGGAGGAACGAGCAGTACTTC. This sequence encodes CASSLLAGGRNEQYF. The gene calls are TRBV12-3 or TRBV12-4 and TRBJ2-7; 12 bases match TRBD2. The trim removed 2 bases at V and 5 bases at J, leaving 4 bases unmatched. CDR3 length: 15 residues.

The V and J genes are TRBV6-2 or TRBV6-3 and TRBJ1-1; D may be TRBD1 (5 bases). Germline-derived CDR1 and CDR2 are MNHEY and SVGEGT. The CDR3 runs to 15 residues. Trimming stripped 0 bases from V and 5 bases from J, with 13 bases between. For the CDR3, the DNA is TGTGCCAGCAGTTACTCGATCTGGGGGGGTACTGAAGCTTTCTTT. Protein: CASSYSIWGGTEAFF.

The chain uses TRBV28 and TRBJ2-1, with D possibly TRBD2 on 5 matching bases. The CDR3 has 13 residues. Per germline, CDR1 MDHEN and CDR2 SYDVKM. Trimming cost V 3 bases and J 8 bases, with 11 bases left between them. The CDR3: CASSLAGNHEQFF. The CDR3, as DNA: TGTGCCAGCAGTTTGGCCGGGAACCATGAGCAGTTCTTC.

This clonotype was counted only a few times. This rearrangement joins TRBV20-1 to TRBJ1-6, with a tentative D call TRBD1 (5 bases). Per germline, CDR1 DFQATT and CDR2 SNEGSKA (reference sequence). The CDR3 runs 15 residues. Trimming removed 2 bases at V and 5 bases at J, with 13 bases between. CDR3 in DNA: TGCAGTGCTAGACCTTCGGGGACCGATAATTCACCCCTCCACTTT. Translated, it gives CSARPSGTDNSPLHF.

The chain is built from TRBV2 and TRBJ2-3; TRBD1 might be the D (6 bases). Trimming took 5 bases from V and 5 from J, leaving 11 bases between them. The CDR3 loop spans 13 amino acids. Looked up from germline, CDR1 is SNHLY and CDR2 is FYNNEI. The CDR3 bases are TGTGCCAGCAGTTCACCACAGGGAGATACGCAGTATTTT. Its protein product is CASSSPQGDTQYF.

V gene TRBV4-3 combines with J gene TRBJ2-3, with TRBD1 identical over 10 bases. Germline CDR1 LGHNA, CDR2 YSLEER. J was trimmed by 4 bases and V by 2 bases; bases with no gene match: 15. The CDR3 has 19 amino acids. CDR3 sequence (DNA): TGCGCCAGCAGCCAAAATCCAACCCGGGGGACAGGGGCCCCAGATACGCAGTATTTT. Translating gives CASSQNPTRGTGAPDTQYF.

This clonotype was counted between two and nine times. The chain has TRBV12-3 or TRBV12-4 and TRBJ2-1; TRBD2 agrees at 13 bases. The junction had 2 bases not matched to a gene; V was cut back by 4 bases and J by 8 bases. The CDR3 has 14 residues. CDR3 bases: TGTGCCAGCAGTTGGACTAGCGGGAGTCATGAGCAGTTCTTC. Encoded protein: CASSWTSGSHEQFF.

This clonotype was seen only a few times. This sequence joins TRBV20-1 and TRBJ1-1, with D unresolved. V shed 0 bases and J shed 4 bases, with 12 bases lying between them. Germline lookup yields CDR1 DFQATT and CDR2 SNEGSKA (reference sequence). The CDR3 is 14 amino acids. CDR3 amino acids: CSARDVMDGTEAFF. As DNA, the CDR3 is TGCAGTGCTAGAGATGTTATGGATGGCACTGAAGCTTTCTTT.

This clonotype was detected only a few times. The chain recombines TRBV20-1 with TRBJ2-3, with 7 bases that match TRBD1. Germline-derived CDR1 and CDR2 are DFQATT and SNEGSKA (reference sequence). This CDR3 has 16 amino acids. V was pared by 1 base and J by 9 bases, with 16 bases of the junction left unmatched. The CDR3 spells CSARVAKGGNRLTQYF. In DNA, the CDR3 is TGCAGTGCTAGAGTAGCGAAAGGGGGCAATCGTTTGACGCAGTATTTT.

The chain combines TRBV20-1 with TRBJ1-2; D gene unclear. The germline V gene encodes CDR1 DFQATT and CDR2 SNEGSKA (reference sequence). Trimming stripped 0 bases from V and 4 bases from J, with 12 bases between. The CDR3 loop spans 14 amino acids. Written as DNA, the CDR3 is TGCAGTGCTAGAGATCCCTCCGAGAGCTATGGCTACACCTTC. Amino acid sequence: CSARDPSESYGYTF.

This clonotype was seen a few times. J is TRBJ2-5 and V is TRBV29-1; 9 nucleotides agree with TRBD1. V shed 5 bases, J shed 0 bases, and the junction held 7 bases outside the gene matches. Germline lookup yields CDR1 SQVTM and CDR2 ANQGSEA. The CDR3 is made up of 15 amino acids. In nucleotides, the CDR3 is TGCAGCGTTCATCGGGACAGGGTGTACCAAGAGACCCAGTACTTC. Translation: CSVHRDRVYQETQYF.

The sample holds many counts of this clonotype. CDR3 sequence: CASRSGNTIYF. CDR3 bases: TGCGCCAGCAGATCTGGAAACACCATATATTTT. This chain joins TRBV10-2 and TRBJ1-3; D is undetermined. The CDR3 length is 11 residues. Germline values: CDR1 WSHSY, CDR2 SAAADI. V gave up 6 bases and J gave up 1 base, with 1 base separating them.

The genes are TRBV6-6 and TRBJ1-6, with D hard to call. V was shortened by 4 bases and J by 5 bases, with 6 bases between the two germline ends. The CDR3 length is 13 residues. Per the germline V gene, CDR1 is MNHNY and CDR2 is SVGAGI (reference sequence). Here the CDR3 DNA reads TGTGCCAGCAGTTTAAGCGATAATTCACCCCTCCACTTT. Its protein product is CASSLSDNSPLHF.

In the case of this clonotype: Germline is not matched at one junction end, which may reflect a read error. This rearrangement joins TRBV3-1 to TRBJ2-7; D is perhaps TRBD1 (6 bases). This CDR3 has 12 residues. Germline lookup yields CDR1 LGHDT and CDR2 YNNKEL (reference sequence). CDR3 coding DNA: TGTGCCAGCAGCCAAGAAGGGACATGGGTGAACTTC. It codes for CASSQEGTWVNF.

The chain recombines TRBV5-1 with TRBJ2-5; possible D gene TRBD1, 5 bases. This CDR3 region has 16 residues. V lost 0 bases, J lost 0 bases, and 12 bases lay in between. The germline V gene encodes CDR1 SGHRS and CDR2 YFSETQ. The CDR3 here is CASSLVGNRYQETQYF. For the CDR3, the DNA is TGCGCCAGCAGCTTGGTGGGGAACAGGTACCAAGAGACCCAGTACTTC.

V is TRBV7-2 and J is TRBJ2-1; no definite D call. CDR1 SGHTA and CDR2 FQGNSA come from the germline V gene. The CDR3 has 14 residues. Trimming shortened V by 3 bases and J by 4 bases, and 10 bases separated the two germline ends. The CDR3 here is CASSFRTPYNEQFF. The CDR3 nucleotides are TGTGCCAGCAGCTTCAGGACCCCATACAATGAGCAGTTCTTC.